Each of the 20 T cell receptor beta chains below was sequenced from the same sample in a study of identical twins. TCRdb redid the calling of the 5' RACE reads with MiXCR, one entry per CDR3 protein. The repertoire includes about 690,000 distinct CDR3 sequences, 20% to 25% of them detected once, and roughly 4.3% sits in the top ten. This sample also belongs to another study, concerning T cells expressing NK-cell markers.

The sequenced material came from PBMCs. The receptors were gathered from a woman between 18 and 29 years old in good health.

This chain links TRBV12-3 or TRBV12-4 with TRBJ2-7; the match to TRBD1 covers 7 bases. Unmatched junction bases numbered 6, after V lost 5 bases and J lost 2 bases. The length of the CDR3 is 14 residues. CDR3 nucleotides: TGTGCCAGCAGTCCCTCGACAGGGCCCTACGAGCAGTACTTC. This encodes CASSPSTGPYEQYF.

This rearrangement joins TRBV12-3 or TRBV12-4 to TRBJ2-5, with TRBD2 as a possible D gene (5 bases). V shed 5 bases and J shed 5 bases, with 18 bases lying between them. The CDR3 contains 15 residues. In nucleotides, the CDR3 is TGTGCCAGCAGTGAACACCTCAGAGGGCCGGAGACCCAGTACTTC. Its translation is CASSEHLRGPETQYF.

This clonotype showed up just a few times. The V call is TRBV5-6, the J call TRBJ2-7; D unclear. Between the trimmed V and J ends, which lost 4 bases and 3 bases, there was a span of 11 bases. CDR3 size: 13 residues. Germline CDR1 SGHDT, CDR2 YYEEEE. The CDR3 sequence: CASSREWDYEQYF. CDR3 nucleotide sequence: TGTGCCAGCAGCCGAGAATGGGACTACGAGCAGTACTTC.

The V and J genes are TRBV20-1 and TRBJ2-1; a weak D match, TRBD2 (6 bases). Germline V gene lookup returns CDR1 DFQATT and CDR2 SNEGSKA (reference sequence). The V end lost 8 bases, the J end lost 5 bases, and 16 bases lay between the germline ends. The CDR3 runs 13 residues. DNA of the CDR3: TGCAGTCCCCGGCTAGCGAGTCACAATGAGCAGTTCTTC. As protein: CSPRLASHNEQFF.

This clonotype has a count of ten or more. V is TRBV20-1 and J is TRBJ1-1; 9 bases agree with TRBD1. Germline V gene sequence: CDR1 DFQATT, CDR2 SNEGSKA (reference sequence). J was trimmed by 3 bases and V by 4 bases; bases with no gene match: 3. The CDR3 runs 13 residues. CDR3 protein: CSATGQGHTEAFF. The CDR3 nucleotides are TGCAGTGCTACTGGACAGGGGCACACTGAAGCTTTCTTT.

This clonotype has ten or more counts. The CDR3 bases are TGCGCCAGCAGCTTTCCTAAGACAGGCGTTCGGGAGACCCAGTACTTC. Its translation: CASSFPKTGVRETQYF. V is TRBV5-1 and J is TRBJ2-5, with D possibly being TRBD1 (6 bases). The V end was cut by 2 bases, the J end by 5 bases, with 19 bases between. The CDR3 is made up of 16 amino acids. The germline gives CDR1 SGHRS, CDR2 YFSETQ.

The chain couples TRBV12-3 or TRBV12-4 to TRBJ1-1; the match to TRBD1 covers 8 bases. This CDR3 contains 14 residues. V lost 5 bases, J lost 1 base, and 3 bases stayed unmatched. Here the CDR3 reads CASSAGQENTEAFF. In DNA, the CDR3 is TGTGCCAGCAGTGCGGGACAGGAGAACACTGAAGCTTTCTTT.

This clonotype was recorded a few times. This chain uses TRBV5-5 with TRBJ1-4, with 10 bases aligning to TRBD1. CDR3 size: 15 residues. The germline CDR1 and CDR2 sequences are SGHKS and YYEKEE (reference sequence). V gave up 2 bases and J gave up 8 bases; unmatched junction bases: 6. The CDR3 protein is CASSFLDRGREKLFF. CDR3 sequence (DNA): TGTGCCAGCAGCTTCTTGGACAGGGGGAGGGAAAAACTGTTTTTT.

This clonotype came up a few times. The chain combines TRBV20-1 with TRBJ2-3, with a tentative D call TRBD2 (6 bases). The V and J ends lost 5 bases and 2 bases respectively, with 14 bases between them. Germline loops: CDR1 DFQATT, CDR2 SNEGSKA (reference sequence). The length of the CDR3 is 14 residues. The CDR3 region is CSAVRDFLTDTQYF. The CDR3 bases are TGCAGTGCTGTCCGGGACTTCCTCACAGATACGCAGTATTTT.

V gene TRBV12-3 or TRBV12-4 combines with J gene TRBJ1-2, with unresolved D. With 4 bases removed from V and 8 bases from J, the gap between germline ends came to 8 bases. The CDR3 runs to 11 residues. CDR3 amino acids: CASSYERGYTF. CDR3 DNA sequence: TGTGCCAGCAGTTATGAGCGGGGCTACACCTTC.

This clonotype was detected a few times. This chain's CDR3 is CATQGGDTNYGYTF. The CDR3 DNA is TGTGCCACTCAGGGAGGGGATACTAACTATGGCTACACCTTC. V gene TRBV7-2 combines with J gene TRBJ1-2; D possibly corresponds to TRBD1 (5 bases). Trimming stripped 10 bases from V and 0 bases from J, with 15 bases between. The CDR3 sequence is 14 residues long. Germline V gives CDR1 SGHTA, CDR2 FQGNSA.

The DNA of the CDR3 is TGTGCCAGCAGTCCCCCGGGGAGCTTCAATGAAAAACTGTTTTTT. Its protein is CASSPPGSFNEKLFF. The chain joins TRBV12-3 or TRBV12-4 to TRBJ1-4; D remains unclear. V was pared by 5 bases and J by 5 bases, with 15 bases between. The CDR3 extends over 15 amino acids.

The rearrangement joins TRBV3-1 to TRBJ2-3; tentatively, D is TRBD2 (6 bases). With 1 base removed from V and 10 bases from J, the gap between germline ends came to 9 bases. The CDR3 consists of 12 residues. The V gene's germline CDR1 is LGHDT and CDR2 YNNKEL (reference sequence). CDR3 region: CASSQGLGSQYF. The CDR3 DNA is TGTGCCAGCAGCCAAGGACTAGGATCGCAGTATTTT.

The J gene is TRBJ2-3, the V gene TRBV15, with 8 bases that match TRBD2. Unmatched junction bases numbered 9, after V lost 4 bases and J lost 3 bases. CDR1 LNHNV and CDR2 YYDKDF come from the germline V gene (reference sequence). The CDR3 is 16 residues long. This CDR3 is CATSTLLAGTTDTQYF. The CDR3 nucleotides are TGTGCCACCAGCACCTTATTAGCGGGGACAACAGATACGCAGTATTTT.

The chain links TRBV7-9 to TRBJ2-7, with D unclear. Trimming stripped 3 bases from V and 1 base from J, with 10 bases between. CDR1 and CDR2 (germline): SEHNR, FQNEAQ (reference sequence). CDR3 length equals 14 residues. In DNA, the CDR3 is TGTGCCAGCAGCTTTCTGGGTATATCCTACGAGCAGTACTTC. Translating gives CASSFLGISYEQYF.

This chain connects TRBV20-1 to TRBJ2-3; 8 bases line up with TRBD2. This CDR3 has 16 residues. The V gene end was trimmed by 3 bases and the J gene end by 3 bases; junction bases not matched to a gene: 11. The germline gives CDR1 DFQATT, CDR2 SNEGSKA (reference sequence). The CDR3 loop reads CSASSGTKEVTDTQYF. The CDR3 DNA reads as TGCAGTGCTAGTAGCGGGACGAAAGAAGTTACAGATACGCAGTATTTT.

The chain uses TRBV9 and TRBJ2-3; 8 bases agree with TRBD1. J gave up 1 base and V 3 bases, and 4 bases lay outside the gene matches. This CDR3 spans 15 amino acids. Germline loops: CDR1 SGDLS, CDR2 YYNGEE. This CDR3 reads CASSEKTGGTDTQYF. The CDR3 DNA reads TGTGCCAGCAGCGAGAAGACAGGGGGCACAGATACGCAGTATTTT.

This clonotype turned up a few times. The chain combines TRBV5-1 with TRBJ2-3, with TRBD1 as a possible D gene (5 bases). CDR1 and CDR2 (germline): SGHRS, YFSETQ. Trimming took 0 bases from V and 4 from J, leaving 9 bases between them. The CDR3 has 14 residues. This CDR3 reads CASSLGAGPDTQYF. The DNA of the CDR3 is TGCGCCAGCAGCTTGGGTGCAGGGCCAGATACGCAGTATTTT.

This clonotype has a handful of counts. The CDR3 here is CSVECQTSTDTQYF. CDR3 in DNA: TGCAGCGTTGAGTGCCAGACTAGCACAGATACGCAGTATTTT. V is TRBV29-1 and J is TRBJ2-3; D gene uncertain. The ends were cut back, 3 bases at V and 0 bases at J, with 10 bases in the middle. Germline V CDR1 and CDR2: SQVTM, ANQGSEA. The CDR3 spans 14 residues.

The J gene is TRBJ2-5, the V gene TRBV7-9; 8 nucleotides line up with TRBD2. CDR1 and CDR2 from the germline V gene are SEHNR and FQNEAQ (reference sequence). The CDR3 extends over 16 amino acids. V shed 1 base and J 4 bases; nucleotides not matched to a gene: 8. CDR3 sequence reads: CASSLGIAGRGETQYF. The CDR3 bases are TGTGCCAGCAGCTTAGGTATAGCGGGAAGAGGAGAGACCCAGTACTTC.